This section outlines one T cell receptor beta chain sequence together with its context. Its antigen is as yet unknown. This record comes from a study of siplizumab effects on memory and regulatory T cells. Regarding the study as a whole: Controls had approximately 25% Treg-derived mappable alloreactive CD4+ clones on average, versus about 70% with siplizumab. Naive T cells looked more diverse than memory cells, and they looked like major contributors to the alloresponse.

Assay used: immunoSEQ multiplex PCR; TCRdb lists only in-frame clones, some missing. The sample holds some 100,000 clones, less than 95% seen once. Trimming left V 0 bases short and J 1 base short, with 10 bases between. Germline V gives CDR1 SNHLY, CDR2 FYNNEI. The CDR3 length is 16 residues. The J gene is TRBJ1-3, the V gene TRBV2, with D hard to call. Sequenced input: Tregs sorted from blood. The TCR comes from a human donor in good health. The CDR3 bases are TGTGCCAGCAGTGAAGCGCTTGTTTGGTCTGGAAACACCATATATTTT. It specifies CASSEALVWSGNTIYF.